The present TCR beta chain was sequenced within a study of blood T cells in healthy people across ages. About this clonotype: Its matching antigen is unknown.

Primed by a sample-barcoded 5' primer and a J-beta primer mix, a second PCR proceeded for about 7 to 11 cycles. TCRdb re-analysed the 5' RACE reads in MiXCR, keeping a single row per CDR3 protein. The sample lists around 1,000,000 distinct CDR3 sequences; 20% to 25% were seen once. Study conclusions and caveats: In long-lived donors, naive CD4+ cell counts and diversity exceeded those of aged donors.

CDR1 is SGHNT and CDR2 is YENEEA in the germline V gene. The CDR3 is 12 amino acids. The V and J ends lost 1 base and 11 bases respectively, with 8 bases between them. Separately, the same data were catalogued under a study of T cells of mothers and their children.

Sequencing was performed on blood. The chain carries TRBV11-3 and TRBJ1-4; D may be TRBD1 (5 bases). This sequence originates from a girl aged 2-10 years in good health. CDR3 nucleotide sequence: TGTGCCAGCAGCTTAGGGGGCCACAAACTGTTTTTT. Protein sequence: CASSLGGHKLFF.